These 32 T cell receptor beta chains came from one sample sequenced in a study of shared clonotypes between healthy human individuals. The table came from immunoSEQ multiplex PCR; TCRdb's copy has only in-frame clones and leaves some out. Here the sample spans 2 million to 2.5 million clones, about 94% being singletons. The sequenced material came from naive CD4+ T cells sorted from blood. Described subset: CD45RA+ positively selected. The receptors come from a man in his late teens or twenties in good health.

A note on this clone: At the DNA level, this CDR3 is encoded by other sequences in the same sample as well. CDR3 sequence: CASSLAVGQGNEKLFF. The CDR3 nucleotides are TGCGCCAGCAGCTTGGCCGTGGGACAGGGAAATGAAAAACTGTTTTTT. The V and J genes are TRBV5-1 and TRBJ1-4; TRBD1 aligns across 9 bases. Unmatched junction bases numbered 5, after V lost 0 bases and J lost 5 bases. The germline gives CDR1 SGHRS, CDR2 YFSETQ. There are 16 residues in the CDR3.

The J gene is TRBJ2-1, the V gene TRBV30; 9 bases line up with TRBD2. The CDR3 is 16 residues long. The germline CDR1 and CDR2 sequences are GTSNPN and SVGIG (reference sequence). V dropped 0 bases and J dropped 4; count of bases not matched to a gene: 7. The CDR3 is CAWSVVRTSAYNEQFF. DNA for the CDR3: TGTGCCTGGAGTGTAGTCAGGACTAGCGCTTACAATGAGCAGTTCTTC.

The V call is TRBV15, the J call TRBJ1-2; D is unclear. The CDR3 is 14 amino acids. The germline gives CDR1 LNHNV, CDR2 YYDKDF (reference sequence). Trimming pared 4 bases from V and 8 bases from J, leaving 17 bases between. The chain's CDR3 is CATSKISGPDGYTF. The CDR3 coding sequence is TGTGCCACCAGCAAAATTTCGGGTCCCGACGGCTACACCTTC.

The rearrangement links TRBV7-2 to TRBJ2-7; a weak D match, TRBD1 (5 bases). CDR1 is SGHTA, CDR2 FQGNSA, per germline. The CDR3 runs to 13 residues. V was pared by 10 bases and J by 2 bases, with 15 bases between. CDR3 nucleotides: TGTGCCACAAGGGGCGAAGTGGCCTACGAGCAGTACTTC. This translates into CATRGEVAYEQYF.

This chain connects TRBV7-9 to TRBJ2-1; 7 nucleotides align to TRBD2. Trimming at V came to 2 bases and at J to 12 bases, leaving 4 bases not matched to a gene. CDR1 and CDR2 from the germline V gene are SEHNR and FQNEAQ (reference sequence). This CDR3 is built from 12 residues. CDR3: CASSLIERGQFF. CDR3 nucleotide sequence: TGTGCCAGCAGCTTAATAGAGCGGGGGCAGTTCTTC.

This rearrangement joins TRBV6-5 to TRBJ2-3, with D maybe TRBD2 (6 bases). The CDR3 is 15 amino acids. Per the germline V gene, CDR1 is MNHEY and CDR2 is SVGAGI. Trimming cost V 5 bases and J 3 bases, with 15 bases left between them. The CDR3 loop is CASSRRGKGTDTQYF. The DNA for the CDR3 is TGTGCCAGCAGTCGCCGGGGGAAGGGAACAGATACGCAGTATTTT.

J is TRBJ2-7 and V is TRBV7-9; 9 positions match TRBD1. CDR1 SEHNR and CDR2 FQNEAQ come from the germline V gene (reference sequence). Trimming cost V 1 base and J 6 bases; bases outside gene matches: 10. The CDR3 totals 16 residues. The CDR3 bases are TGTGCCAGCAGCTTAGATGGACGGGACAGGGCTGGCGAGCAGTACTTC. The encoded protein is CASSLDGRDRAGEQYF.

The CDR3 sequence: CASSLEQKYGYTF. CDR3 DNA sequence: TGCGCCAGCAGCTTGGAACAGAAGTATGGCTACACCTTC. The chain joins TRBV5-1 to TRBJ1-2; D uncertain. V was shortened by 0 bases and J by 5 bases, with 8 bases between the two germline ends. The CDR3 runs 13 residues. Germline V CDR1 and CDR2: SGHRS, YFSETQ.

The CDR3 spells CASSLDLGSYNSPLHF. In nucleotides, the CDR3 is TGTGCCAGCAGCTTAGACCTAGGCTCCTATAATTCACCCCTCCACTTT. This chain links TRBV11-2 with TRBJ1-6; D not resolved. The CDR3 spans 16 residues. The germline V and J ends were trimmed by 0 bases and 0 bases, with 6 bases remaining between them. Germline assignment: CDR1 SGHAT and CDR2 FQNNGV.

The chain joins TRBV5-1 to TRBJ2-3, with TRBD2 matching over 16 bases. Trimming at V came to 4 bases and at J to 4 bases, leaving 6 bases not matched to a gene. Germline lookup yields CDR1 SGHRS and CDR2 YFSETQ. The CDR3 spans 17 residues. The CDR3 bases are TGCGCCAGCAGCCCGGGACTAGCGGGAGGGCCCTCAGATACGCAGTATTTT. Amino acids: CASSPGLAGGPSDTQYF.

This chain connects TRBV21-1 to TRBJ2-2; TRBD2, the table's D call, was not compared with the DNA. TRBV21-1 corresponds to a pseudogene. This CDR3 contains 16 residues. This CDR3 is CASSNQLKVVTGELFF. The CDR3 DNA follows: TGTGCCAGCAGCAACCAACTGAAAGTGGTCACCGGGGAGCTGTTTTTT.

The J gene is TRBJ1-2, the V gene TRBV11-1, with a possible D match to TRBD1 (5 bases). The length of the CDR3 is 14 residues. Germline CDR1 reads SGHAT; CDR2 reads FQDESV (reference sequence). The V gene lost 2 bases and the J gene lost 4 bases, with 11 bases spanning the gap. This CDR3 reads CASSLRGALYGYTF. Written as DNA, the CDR3 is TGTGCCAGCAGCTTAAGGGGAGCCCTCTATGGCTACACCTTC.

The chain is built from TRBV10-3 and TRBJ1-4; 7 bases fit TRBD1. The CDR3 extends over 17 amino acids. V was clipped by 6 bases and J by 7 bases; unmatched bases: 17. Germline values: CDR1 ENHRY, CDR2 SYGVKD. The CDR3 DNA follows: TGTGCCATCAGGGGCGATAACAAAGGGGGCTTGGGTGAAAAACTGTTTTTT. It encodes CAIRGDNKGGLGEKLFF.

The chain couples TRBV30 to TRBJ1-4; no reliable D call. This CDR3 region has 16 residues. Trimming took off 3 bases at V and 3 bases at J, with 17 bases between the two ends. Germline CDR1 is GTSNPN and CDR2 is SVGIG (reference sequence). CDR3: CAWRGKDPGSNEKLFF. CDR3 DNA sequence: TGTGCCTGGAGAGGAAAAGACCCGGGGTCTAATGAAAAACTGTTTTTT.

This chain links TRBV19 with TRBJ2-4, with D possibly matching TRBD1 (6 bases). This CDR3 has 15 residues. Per the germline V gene, CDR1 is LNHDA and CDR2 is SQIVND (reference sequence). Trimming shortened V by 5 bases and J by 1 base, and 12 bases separated the two germline ends. CDR3 nucleotides: TGTGCCAGTAGTTGGCAGGGGACGGCCAAAAACATTCAGTACTTC. As protein: CASSWQGTAKNIQYF.

The rearrangement uses TRBV7-9 and TRBJ2-1, with D tentatively TRBD1 or TRBD2 (6 bases each). Germline-derived CDR1 and CDR2 are SEHNR and FQNEAQ (reference sequence). The CDR3 consists of 13 residues. V lost 5 bases, J lost 7 bases, and 12 bases lay in between. As DNA, the CDR3 is TGTGCCAGCAGCGCGGGACAATTTAATGAGCAGTTCTTC. Residues: CASSAGQFNEQFF.

A word on this clone: The same CDR3 also results from other DNA sequences found in this sample. The gene calls are TRBV2 and TRBJ2-5; 7 bases fit TRBD2. The CDR3 extends over 13 amino acids. Germline CDR1 reads SNHLY; CDR2 reads FYNNEI. Unmatched junction bases numbered 0, after V lost 1 base and J lost 4 bases. Here the CDR3 reads CASSEGGGETQYF. CDR3 in DNA: TGTGCCAGCAGTGAAGGGGGGGGAGAGACCCAGTACTTC.

The genes are TRBV19 and TRBJ2-6; 8 bases map to TRBD1. V was pared by 8 bases and J by 0 bases, with 12 bases of the junction left unmatched. Germline CDR1 LNHDA, CDR2 SQIVND (reference sequence). The length of the CDR3 is 18 residues. The CDR3 is CASLRRDRSASGANVLTF. The CDR3 nucleotides are TGTGCCAGTCTCCGCCGGGACAGGTCAGCCTCTGGGGCCAACGTCCTGACTTTC.

The chain recombines TRBV4-3 with TRBJ1-2, with 9 bases aligning to TRBD1. This CDR3 has 15 residues. The germline V gene has CDR1 LGHNA and CDR2 YSLEER. V shed 1 base and J 2 bases; nucleotides not matched to a gene: 2. The CDR3 region is CASSQGTGVNYGYTF. The CDR3 nucleotides are TGCGCCAGCAGCCAAGGGACAGGGGTCAACTATGGCTACACCTTC.

This rearrangement joins TRBV2 to TRBJ2-1, with D possibly being TRBD1 (6 bases). V gave up 7 bases and J gave up 0 bases, with 10 bases separating them. There are 14 residues in the CDR3. The germline V gene encodes CDR1 SNHLY and CDR2 FYNNEI. CDR3 amino acids: CASKGTISYNEQFF. In DNA form, the CDR3 reads TGTGCCAGCAAGGGGACAATCTCCTACAATGAGCAGTTCTTC.

In regard to this clone: Other DNA sequences in this specimen translate into the identical CDR3. The gene calls are TRBV5-1 and TRBJ1-2; D is undetermined. This CDR3 contains 12 residues. Germline V gene sequence: CDR1 SGHRS, CDR2 YFSETQ. V was shortened by 0 bases and J by 4 bases, with 4 bases between the two germline ends. CDR3 nucleotides: TGCGCCAGCAGCTTGGGATCCTATGGCTACACCTTC. Its protein is CASSLGSYGYTF.

V is TRBV30 and J is TRBJ2-1, with a possible D match to TRBD1 (5 bases). The CDR3 loop spans 14 amino acids. The germline V and J ends were trimmed by 5 bases and 10 bases, with 21 bases remaining between them. From germline, CDR1 is GTSNPN and CDR2 SVGIG (reference sequence). The CDR3 nucleotides read TGTGCCTGGGACAGAGGACAAGGCTTGAGGGAGCAGTTCTTC. The encoded protein is CAWDRGQGLREQFF.

This clone is a singleton in its sample. The chain carries TRBV2 and TRBJ2-2; 11 nucleotides match TRBD1. Trimming took 8 bases from V and 4 from J; bases not matched to a gene: 6. The CDR3 runs to 15 residues. The germline V gene has CDR1 SNHLY and CDR2 FYNNEI. The CDR3 sequence: CASSLGTGGTGELFF. The CDR3 DNA sequence: TGTGCCAGCTCCCTCGGGACAGGGGGCACCGGGGAGCTGTTTTTT.

V is TRBV7-6 and J is TRBJ2-6, with a possible D match to TRBD1 (6 bases). Trimming pared 3 bases from V and 2 bases from J, leaving 17 bases between. The CDR3 extends over 18 amino acids. Germline V gene data show CDR1 as SGHVS and CDR2 as FNYEAQ. The CDR3, as DNA: TGTGCCAGCAGCTTTGGACAGCCTGTGGGCGCTGGGGCCAACGTCCTGACTTTC. The encoded protein is CASSFGQPVGAGANVLTF. Complete variable domain (other parts from reference TRBV7-6 and TRBJ2-6): GAGVSQSPRYKVTKRGQDVALRCDPISGHVSLYWYRQALGQGPEFLTYFNYEAQQDKSGLPNDRFSAERPEGSISTLTIQRTEQRDSAMYRCASSFGQPVGAGANVLTFGAGSRLTVL.

Worth noting for this clone: The sample holds other DNA sequences that translate to the same CDR3. This chain connects TRBV7-2 to TRBJ2-5, with D maybe TRBD1 (5 bases). This CDR3 spans 14 amino acids. Trimming removed 5 bases at V and 6 bases at J, with 16 bases between. CDR1 and CDR2 (germline): SGHTA, FQGNSA. CDR3 amino acids: CASSHRQFVKTQYF. CDR3 in DNA: TGTGCCAGCAGCCACCGACAGTTCGTCAAGACCCAGTACTTC.

This chain joins TRBV28 and TRBJ2-7; the D gene is possibly TRBD1 (5 bases). This CDR3 has 16 residues. Trimming stripped 6 bases from V and 0 bases from J, with 18 bases between. The germline V gene encodes CDR1 MDHEN and CDR2 SYDVKM. The CDR3 here is CASSSLVRGPSYEQYF. CDR3 nucleotides: TGTGCCAGCAGCTCCCTGGTAAGGGGCCCCTCCTACGAGCAGTACTTC.

The CDR3 spells CASKGQGVPDQPQHF. CDR3 nucleotide sequence: TGTGCCAGCAAAGGACAGGGCGTACCTGATCAGCCCCAGCATTTT. This chain connects TRBV6-1 to TRBJ1-5; 8 bases map to TRBD1. In germline, CDR1 is MNHNS, CDR2 SASEGT. CDR3 length: 15 residues. V gave up 7 bases and J gave up 5 bases; unmatched junction bases: 10.

CDR3 protein: CASSVRTGSSGETQYF. The CDR3 DNA follows: TGTGCCAGCAGCGTAAGGACAGGGTCCTCCGGGGAGACCCAGTACTTC. V is TRBV9 and J is TRBJ2-5; 8 bases agree with TRBD1. The V segment lost 1 base and the J segment 5 bases; nucleotides outside the gene matches: 10. This CDR3 spans 16 amino acids. Germline CDR1 reads SGDLS; CDR2 reads YYNGEE. The full variable domain, in which reference TRBV9 and TRBJ2-5 provide the parts outside the CDR3, is DSGVTQTPKHLITATGQRVTLRCSPRSGDLSVYWYQQSLDQGLQFLIQYYNGEERAKGNILERFSAQQFPDLHSELNLSSLELGDSALYFCASSVRTGSSGETQYFGPGTRLLVL.

DNA of the CDR3: TGCGCCAGCAGCCAAGAACCCCAAGTAGCGGGGGGGTCCTACGAGCAGTACTTC. It codes for CASSQEPQVAGGSYEQYF. The chain joins TRBV4-3 to TRBJ2-7; TRBD2 aligns across 11 bases. The V and J ends lost 0 bases and 1 base, in that order; junction bases with no gene match: 8. Germline lookup yields CDR1 LGHNA and CDR2 YSLEER. The CDR3 runs 18 residues.

CDR3 amino acids: CAAQTGGGSPLHF. CDR3 in DNA: TGTGCCGCACAGACCGGGGGGGGTTCACCCCTCCACTTT. The genes are TRBV10-3 and TRBJ1-6; perhaps TRBD1 as D (5 bases). The length of the CDR3 is 13 residues. V shed 11 bases and J shed 9 bases, with 17 bases lying between them. Germline CDR1 reads ENHRY; CDR2 reads SYGVKD.

The chain is built from TRBV28 and TRBJ2-7; no clear D gene. The V and J ends lost 3 bases and 0 bases respectively, with 6 bases between them. CDR1 and CDR2 (germline): MDHEN, SYDVKM. The CDR3 spans 13 residues. This CDR3 reads CASSFPLSYEQYF. The CDR3 region has the DNA TGTGCCAGCAGTTTCCCCCTCTCCTACGAGCAGTACTTC.

This chain connects TRBV7-2 to TRBJ1-3, with a tentative D call TRBD1 (6 bases). The CDR3 is 14 residues long. Germline CDR1 and CDR2: SGHTA and FQGNSA. With 5 bases removed from V and 4 bases from J, the gap between germline ends came to 12 bases. CDR3 sequence: CASSPGQPGNTIYF. The CDR3 bases are TGTGCCAGCAGCCCTGGACAGCCAGGAAACACCATATATTTT. The whole variable domain, remainder taken from reference TRBV7-2 and TRBJ1-3, is GAGVSQSPSNKVTEKGKDVELRCDPISGHTALYWYRQSLGQGLEFLIYFQGNSAPDKSGLPSDRFSAERTGGSVSTLTIQRTQQEDSAVYLCASSPGQPGNTIYFGEGSWLTVV.